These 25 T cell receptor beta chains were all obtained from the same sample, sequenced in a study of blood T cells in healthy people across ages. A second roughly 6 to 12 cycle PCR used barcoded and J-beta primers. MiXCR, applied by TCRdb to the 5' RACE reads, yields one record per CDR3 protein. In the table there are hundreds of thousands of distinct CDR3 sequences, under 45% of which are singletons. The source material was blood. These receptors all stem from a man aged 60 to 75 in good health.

CDR3 protein: CASSFRDPYEQYF. The CDR3 DNA sequence: TGTGCCAGCAGCTTCAGGGACCCCTACGAGCAGTACTTC. The chain couples TRBV7-2 to TRBJ2-5; D is perhaps TRBD1 or TRBD2 (5 bases each). The J call is doubtful: the DNA matches TRBJ2-7 better. Germline CDR1 SGHTA, CDR2 FQGNSA. This CDR3 is 13 amino acids long.

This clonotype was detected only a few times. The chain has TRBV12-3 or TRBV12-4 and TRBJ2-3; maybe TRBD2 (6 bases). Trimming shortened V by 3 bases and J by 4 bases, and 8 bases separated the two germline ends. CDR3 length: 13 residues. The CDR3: CASSFGGSDTQYF. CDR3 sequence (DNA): TGTGCCAGCAGTTTCGGGGGTTCAGATACGCAGTATTTT.

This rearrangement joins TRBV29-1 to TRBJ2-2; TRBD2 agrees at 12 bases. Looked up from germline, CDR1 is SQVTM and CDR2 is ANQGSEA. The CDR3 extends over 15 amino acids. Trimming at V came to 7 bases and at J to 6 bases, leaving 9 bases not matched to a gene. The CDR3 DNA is TGCAGCGCCGAACGAGGGACTAGCGGGTCCGGGGAGCTGTTTTTT. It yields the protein CSAERGTSGSGELFF.

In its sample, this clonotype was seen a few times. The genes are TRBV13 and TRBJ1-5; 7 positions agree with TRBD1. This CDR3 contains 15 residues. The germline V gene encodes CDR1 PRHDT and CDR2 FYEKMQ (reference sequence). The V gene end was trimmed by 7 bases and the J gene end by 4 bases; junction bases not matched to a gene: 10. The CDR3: CASNSRDRPNQPQHF. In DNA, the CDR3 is TGTGCCAGCAACTCCCGGGACAGACCAAATCAGCCCCAGCATTTT.

The CDR3 loop reads CSALGTSGQFYNEQFF. The CDR3 coding sequence is TGCAGTGCATTGGGGACTAGCGGACAGTTTTACAATGAGCAGTTCTTC. The rearrangement joins TRBV20-1 to TRBJ2-1; 11 positions agree with TRBD2. Germline V gene data show CDR1 as DFQATT and CDR2 as SNEGSKA (reference sequence). V lost 6 bases to trimming and J lost 4 bases; unmatched junction nucleotides: 11. The CDR3 contains 16 residues.

CDR3 loop: CASRTENYGYTF. CDR3 nucleotide sequence: TGTGCCAGCAGGACCGAGAACTATGGCTACACCTTC. This rearrangement joins TRBV6-1 to TRBJ1-2; D is ambiguous. The CDR3 is 12 residues long. The V gene lost 6 bases and the J gene lost 2 bases, with 7 bases spanning the gap. The germline V gene has CDR1 MNHNS and CDR2 SASEGT.

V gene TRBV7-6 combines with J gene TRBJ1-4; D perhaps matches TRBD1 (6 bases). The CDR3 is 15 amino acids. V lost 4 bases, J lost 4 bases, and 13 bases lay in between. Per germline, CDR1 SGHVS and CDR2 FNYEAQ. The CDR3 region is CASSSSGVDNEKLFF. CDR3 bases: TGTGCCAGCAGCTCGTCAGGGGTCGATAATGAAAAACTGTTTTTT.

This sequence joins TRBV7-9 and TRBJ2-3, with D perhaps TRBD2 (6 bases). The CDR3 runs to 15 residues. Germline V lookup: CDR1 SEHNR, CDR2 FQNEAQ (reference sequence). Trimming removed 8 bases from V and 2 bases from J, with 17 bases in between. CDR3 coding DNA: TGTGCCAGCGGGGGACTCCAGGGCTCCACAGATACGCAGTATTTT. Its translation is CASGGLQGSTDTQYF.

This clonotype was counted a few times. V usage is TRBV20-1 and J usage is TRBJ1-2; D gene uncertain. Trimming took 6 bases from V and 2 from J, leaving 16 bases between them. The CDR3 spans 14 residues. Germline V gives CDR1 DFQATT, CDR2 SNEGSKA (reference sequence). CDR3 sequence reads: CSARRSGVNYGYTF. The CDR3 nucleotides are TGCAGTGCCCGTAGGTCCGGAGTAAACTATGGCTACACCTTC.

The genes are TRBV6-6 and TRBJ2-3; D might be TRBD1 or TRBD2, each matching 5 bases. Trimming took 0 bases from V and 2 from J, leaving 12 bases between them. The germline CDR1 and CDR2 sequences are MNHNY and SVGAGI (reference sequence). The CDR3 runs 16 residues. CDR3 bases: TGTGCCAGCAGTTACTCCATGGGGGAACTCACAGATACGCAGTATTTT. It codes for CASSYSMGELTDTQYF.

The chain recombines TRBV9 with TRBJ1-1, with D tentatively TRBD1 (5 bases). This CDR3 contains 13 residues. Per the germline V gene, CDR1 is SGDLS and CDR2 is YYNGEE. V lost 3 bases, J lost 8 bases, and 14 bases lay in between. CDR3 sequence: CASSGEGDREAFF. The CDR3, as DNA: TGTGCCAGCAGCGGAGAAGGGGATCGGGAAGCTTTCTTT.

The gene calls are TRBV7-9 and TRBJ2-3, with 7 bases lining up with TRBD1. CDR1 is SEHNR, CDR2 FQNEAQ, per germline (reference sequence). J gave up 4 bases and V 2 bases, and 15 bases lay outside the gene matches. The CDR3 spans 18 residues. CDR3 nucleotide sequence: TGTGCCAGCAGCTTAAACCCCACTCAGGGGGAGTTGCCAGATACGCAGTATTTT. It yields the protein CASSLNPTQGELPDTQYF.

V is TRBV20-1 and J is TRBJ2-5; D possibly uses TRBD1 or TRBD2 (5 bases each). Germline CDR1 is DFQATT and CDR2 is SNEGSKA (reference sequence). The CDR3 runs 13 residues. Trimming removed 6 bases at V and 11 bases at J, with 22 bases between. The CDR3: CSAILLGPDGQYF. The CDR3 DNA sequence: TGCAGTGCCATACTCTTGGGACCCGACGGGCAGTACTTC.

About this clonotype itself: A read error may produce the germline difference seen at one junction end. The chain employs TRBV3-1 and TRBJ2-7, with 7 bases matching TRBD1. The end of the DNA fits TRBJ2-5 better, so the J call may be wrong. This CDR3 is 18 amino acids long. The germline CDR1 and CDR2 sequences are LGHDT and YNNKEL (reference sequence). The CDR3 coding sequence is TGTGCCAACAGCCAAGATGTTCGACAGGGCATATCCCAAGAGACCCAGTACTTC. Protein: CANSQDVRQGISQETQYF.

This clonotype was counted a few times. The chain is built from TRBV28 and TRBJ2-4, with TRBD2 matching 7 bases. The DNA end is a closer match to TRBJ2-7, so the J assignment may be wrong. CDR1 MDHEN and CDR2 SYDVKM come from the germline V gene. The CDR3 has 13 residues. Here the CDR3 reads CASSGGTGGEQYF. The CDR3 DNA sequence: TGTGCCAGCAGTGGCGGGACGGGGGGCGAGCAGTACTTC.

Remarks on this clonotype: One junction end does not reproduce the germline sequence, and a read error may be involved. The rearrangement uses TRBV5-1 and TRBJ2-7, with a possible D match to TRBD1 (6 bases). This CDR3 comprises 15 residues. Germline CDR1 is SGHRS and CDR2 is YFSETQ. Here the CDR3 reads CASSLGHTGSYEQYF. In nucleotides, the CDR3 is TGCGCCAGCAGTTTGGGACACACCGGAAGCTACGAGCAGTACTTC.

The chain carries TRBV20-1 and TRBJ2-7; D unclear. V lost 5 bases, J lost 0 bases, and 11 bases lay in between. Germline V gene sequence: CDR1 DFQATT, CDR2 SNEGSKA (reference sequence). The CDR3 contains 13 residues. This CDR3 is CSAPRSSSYEQYF. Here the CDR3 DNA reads TGCAGTGCTCCCAGGTCTAGCTCCTACGAGCAGTACTTC.

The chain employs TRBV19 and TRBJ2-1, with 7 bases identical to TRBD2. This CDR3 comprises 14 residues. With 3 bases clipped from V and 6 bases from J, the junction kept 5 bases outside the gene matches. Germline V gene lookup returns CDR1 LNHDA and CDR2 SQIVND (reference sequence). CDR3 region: CASSMWTGGNEQFF. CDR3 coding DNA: TGTGCCAGTAGTATGTGGACGGGGGGCAATGAGCAGTTCTTC.

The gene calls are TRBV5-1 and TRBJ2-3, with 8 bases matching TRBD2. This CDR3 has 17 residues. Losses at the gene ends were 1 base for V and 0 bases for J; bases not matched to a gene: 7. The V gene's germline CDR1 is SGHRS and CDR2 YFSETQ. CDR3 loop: CASSLWAGGPSTDTQYF. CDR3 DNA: TGCGCCAGCAGCTTGTGGGCGGGGGGCCCTAGCACAGATACGCAGTATTTT.

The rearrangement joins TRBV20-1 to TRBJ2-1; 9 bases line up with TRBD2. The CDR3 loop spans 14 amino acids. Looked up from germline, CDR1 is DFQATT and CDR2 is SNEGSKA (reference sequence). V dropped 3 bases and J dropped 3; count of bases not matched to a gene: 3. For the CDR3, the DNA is TGCAGTGCTAGCCAGCGGGGGGTCTACAATGAGCAGTTCTTC. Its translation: CSASQRGVYNEQFF.

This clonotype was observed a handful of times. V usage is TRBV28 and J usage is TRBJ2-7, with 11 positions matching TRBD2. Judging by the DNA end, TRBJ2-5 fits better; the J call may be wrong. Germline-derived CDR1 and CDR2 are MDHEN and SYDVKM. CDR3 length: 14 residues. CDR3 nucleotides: TGTGCCAGCAGTTTGACTAGCGGGGTAGCGACCCAGTACTTC. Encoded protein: CASSLTSGVATQYF.

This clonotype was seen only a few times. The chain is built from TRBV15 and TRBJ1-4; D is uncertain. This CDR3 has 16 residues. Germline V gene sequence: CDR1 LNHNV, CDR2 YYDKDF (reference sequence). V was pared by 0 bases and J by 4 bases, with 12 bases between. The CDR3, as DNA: TGTGCCACCAGCAGAGATATCGGACGGCGTAATGAAAAACTGTTTTTT. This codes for CATSRDIGRRNEKLFF.

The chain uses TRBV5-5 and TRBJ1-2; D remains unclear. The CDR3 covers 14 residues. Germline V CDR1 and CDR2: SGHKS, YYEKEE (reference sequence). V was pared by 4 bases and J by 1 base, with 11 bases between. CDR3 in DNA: TGTGCCAGCAGCATCAACGGGATTAACTATGGCTACACCTTC. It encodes CASSINGINYGYTF.

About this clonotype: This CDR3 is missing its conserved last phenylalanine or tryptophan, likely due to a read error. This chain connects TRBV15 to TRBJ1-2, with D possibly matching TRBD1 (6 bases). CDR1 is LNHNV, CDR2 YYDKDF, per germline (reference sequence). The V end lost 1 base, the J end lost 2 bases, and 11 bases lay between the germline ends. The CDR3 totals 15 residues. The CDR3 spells CATSRADRKNYGYTV. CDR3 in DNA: TGTGCCACCAGCAGAGCGGACAGAAAGAACTATGGCTACACCGTC.

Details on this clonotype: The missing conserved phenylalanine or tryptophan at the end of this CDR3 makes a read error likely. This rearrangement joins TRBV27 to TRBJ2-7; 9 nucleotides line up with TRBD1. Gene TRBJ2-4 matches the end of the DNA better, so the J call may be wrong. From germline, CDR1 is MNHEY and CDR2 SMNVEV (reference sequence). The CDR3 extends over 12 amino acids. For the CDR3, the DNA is TGTGCTAGCCAGGGACAGGGAAACATTCAGTACTTA. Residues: CASQGQGNIQYL.